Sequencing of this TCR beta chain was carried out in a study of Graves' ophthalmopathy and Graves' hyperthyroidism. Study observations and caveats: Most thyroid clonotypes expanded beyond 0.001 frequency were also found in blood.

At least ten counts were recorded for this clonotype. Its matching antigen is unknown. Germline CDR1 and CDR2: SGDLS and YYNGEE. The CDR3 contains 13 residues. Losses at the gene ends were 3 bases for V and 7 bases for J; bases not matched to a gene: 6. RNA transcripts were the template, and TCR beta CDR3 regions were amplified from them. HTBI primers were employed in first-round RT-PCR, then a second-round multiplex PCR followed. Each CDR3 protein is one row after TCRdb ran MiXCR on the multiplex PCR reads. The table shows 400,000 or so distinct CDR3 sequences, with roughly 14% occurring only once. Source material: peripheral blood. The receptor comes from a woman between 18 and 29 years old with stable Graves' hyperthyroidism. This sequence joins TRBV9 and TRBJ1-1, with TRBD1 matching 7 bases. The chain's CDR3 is CASSGGQTLEAFF. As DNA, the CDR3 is TGTGCCAGCAGCGGGGGACAGACCCTTGAAGCTTTCTTT.